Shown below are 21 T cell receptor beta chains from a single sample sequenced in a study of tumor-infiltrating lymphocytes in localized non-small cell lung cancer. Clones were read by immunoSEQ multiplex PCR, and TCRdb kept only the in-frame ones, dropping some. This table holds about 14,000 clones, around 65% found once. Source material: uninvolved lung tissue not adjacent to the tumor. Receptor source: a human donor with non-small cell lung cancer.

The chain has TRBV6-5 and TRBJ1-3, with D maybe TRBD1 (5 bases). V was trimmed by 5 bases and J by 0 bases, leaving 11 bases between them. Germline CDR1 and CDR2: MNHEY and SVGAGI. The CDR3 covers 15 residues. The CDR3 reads CASSRGTSSGNTIYF. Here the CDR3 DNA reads TGTGCCAGCAGTCGTGGGACTAGCTCTGGAAACACCATATATTTT.

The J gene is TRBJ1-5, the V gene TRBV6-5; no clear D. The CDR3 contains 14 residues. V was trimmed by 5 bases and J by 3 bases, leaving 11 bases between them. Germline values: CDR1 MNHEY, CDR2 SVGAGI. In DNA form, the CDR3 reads TGTGCCAGCAGTCGCGCAGACTCCAATCAGCCCCAGCATTTT. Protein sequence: CASSRADSNQPQHF.

As DNA, the CDR3 is TGCGCCAGCAGCTTGATGGGCACTAGCACAGATACGCAGTATTTT. Translation gives CASSLMGTSTDTQYF. The genes are TRBV5-1 and TRBJ2-3; D ambiguous. V dropped 1 base and J dropped 0 bases, with 9 bases sitting between them. The CDR3 consists of 15 residues. Per the germline V gene, CDR1 is SGHRS and CDR2 is YFSETQ.

The CDR3 loop is CASRRRDTHTDTQYF. CDR3 nucleotide sequence: TGTGCCAGCAGACGCCGGGACACCCACACAGATACGCAGTATTTT. The chain uses TRBV6-5 and TRBJ2-3, with a possible D match to TRBD1 (6 bases). CDR3 length: 15 residues. Trimming stripped 6 bases from V and 2 bases from J, with 15 bases between. Germline values: CDR1 MNHEY, CDR2 SVGAGI.

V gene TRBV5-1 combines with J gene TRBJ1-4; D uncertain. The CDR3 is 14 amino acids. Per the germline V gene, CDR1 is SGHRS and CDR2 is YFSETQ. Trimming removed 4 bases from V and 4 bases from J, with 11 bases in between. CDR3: CASSPGSFNEKLFF. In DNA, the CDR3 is TGCGCCAGCAGCCCTGGGTCTTTTAATGAAAAACTGTTTTTT.

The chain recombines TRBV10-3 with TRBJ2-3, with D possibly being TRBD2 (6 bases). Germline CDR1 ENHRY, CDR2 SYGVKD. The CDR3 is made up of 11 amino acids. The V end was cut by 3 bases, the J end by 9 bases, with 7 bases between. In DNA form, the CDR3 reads TGTGCCATCAGTGACCGGGAGACGCAGTATTTT. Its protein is CAISDRETQYF.

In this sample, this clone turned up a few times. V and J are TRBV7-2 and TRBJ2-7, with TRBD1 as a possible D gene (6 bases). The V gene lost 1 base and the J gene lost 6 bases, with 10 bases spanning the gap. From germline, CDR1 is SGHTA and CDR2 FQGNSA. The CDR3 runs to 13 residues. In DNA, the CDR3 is TGTGCCAGCAGCTTAGGGGTACAGGGCGAGCAGTACTTC. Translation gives CASSLGVQGEQYF.

CDR3 nucleotides: TGTGCCTGGACTAACGGGAGGGCCGGCGAGCAGTACTTC. Amino acid sequence: CAWTNGRAGEQYF. This chain uses TRBV30 with TRBJ2-7, with 8 bases identical to TRBD2. Unmatched junction bases numbered 8, after V lost 4 bases and J lost 6 bases. This CDR3 region has 13 residues. CDR1 and CDR2 from the germline V gene are GTSNPN and SVGIG (reference sequence).

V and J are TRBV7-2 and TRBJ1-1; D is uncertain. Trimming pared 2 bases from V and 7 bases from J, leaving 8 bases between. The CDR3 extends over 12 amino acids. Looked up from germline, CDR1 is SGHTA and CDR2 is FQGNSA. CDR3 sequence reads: CASSLQQFEAFF. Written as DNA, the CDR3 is TGTGCCAGCAGCTTACAACAGTTTGAAGCTTTCTTT.

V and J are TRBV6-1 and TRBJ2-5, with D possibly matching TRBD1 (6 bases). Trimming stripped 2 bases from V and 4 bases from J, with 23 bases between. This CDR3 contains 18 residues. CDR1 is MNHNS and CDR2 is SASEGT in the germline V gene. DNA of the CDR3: TGTGCCAGCAGTGAAAGCGCAACGGGACAAAGTGTGGGAGAGACCCAGTACTTC. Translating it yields CASSESATGQSVGETQYF.

CDR3 sequence: CASKVGAEAFF. DNA for the CDR3: TGTGCCAGCAAGGTAGGGGCTGAAGCTTTCTTT. The gene calls are TRBV6-1 and TRBJ1-1; TRBD1 is a possible D gene (5 bases). The germline V gene has CDR1 MNHNS and CDR2 SASEGT. The CDR3 contains 11 residues. Trimming shortened V by 7 bases and J by 6 bases, and 9 bases separated the two germline ends.

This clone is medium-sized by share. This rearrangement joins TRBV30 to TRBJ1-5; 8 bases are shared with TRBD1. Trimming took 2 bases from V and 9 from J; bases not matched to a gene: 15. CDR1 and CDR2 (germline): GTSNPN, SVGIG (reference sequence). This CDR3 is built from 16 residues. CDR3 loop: CAWSSLTGTGPGPQHF. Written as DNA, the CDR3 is TGTGCCTGGAGTTCCCTCACCGGGACAGGTCCGGGGCCCCAGCATTTT.

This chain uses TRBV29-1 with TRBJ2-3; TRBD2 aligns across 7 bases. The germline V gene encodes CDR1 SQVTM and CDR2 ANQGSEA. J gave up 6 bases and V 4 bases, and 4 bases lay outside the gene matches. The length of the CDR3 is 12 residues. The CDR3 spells CSVVPGGDTQYF. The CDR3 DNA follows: TGCAGCGTTGTGCCCGGGGGGGATACGCAGTATTTT.

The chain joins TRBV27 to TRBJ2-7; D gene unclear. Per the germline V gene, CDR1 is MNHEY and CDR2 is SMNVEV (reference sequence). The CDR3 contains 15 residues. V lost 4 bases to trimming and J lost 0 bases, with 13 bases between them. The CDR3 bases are TGTGCCAGCAGTTCTCTGTCCGCCGGCTCCTACGAGCAGTACTTC. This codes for CASSSLSAGSYEQYF.

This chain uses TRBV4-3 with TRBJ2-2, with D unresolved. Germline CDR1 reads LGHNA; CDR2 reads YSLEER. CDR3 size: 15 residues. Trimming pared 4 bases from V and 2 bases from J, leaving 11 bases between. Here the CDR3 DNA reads TGCGCCAGCAGCCTCCTCGGATACAACACCGGGGAGCTGTTTTTT. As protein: CASSLLGYNTGELFF.

The DNA for the CDR3 is TGTGCCAGCAGTTACTCCCAGATGGGTAGGGATGAAAAACTGTTTTTT. The encoded protein is CASSYSQMGRDEKLFF. The chain links TRBV28 to TRBJ1-4; unclear D gene. The germline V and J ends were trimmed by 4 bases and 6 bases, with 18 bases remaining between them. From germline, CDR1 is MDHEN and CDR2 SYDVKM. There are 16 residues in the CDR3.

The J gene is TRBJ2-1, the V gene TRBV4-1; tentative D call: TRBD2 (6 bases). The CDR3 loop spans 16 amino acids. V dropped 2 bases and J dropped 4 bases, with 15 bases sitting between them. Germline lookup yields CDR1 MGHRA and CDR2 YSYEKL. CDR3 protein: CASSQPRASEYNEQFF. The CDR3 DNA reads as TGCGCCAGCAGCCAACCCCGGGCTAGCGAATACAATGAGCAGTTCTTC.

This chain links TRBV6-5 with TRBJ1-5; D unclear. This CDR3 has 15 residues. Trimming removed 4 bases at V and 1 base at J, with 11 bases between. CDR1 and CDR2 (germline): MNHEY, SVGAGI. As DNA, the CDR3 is TGTGCCAGCAGTTTGCAGAAAGGAAGCAATCAGCCCCAGCATTTT. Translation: CASSLQKGSNQPQHF.

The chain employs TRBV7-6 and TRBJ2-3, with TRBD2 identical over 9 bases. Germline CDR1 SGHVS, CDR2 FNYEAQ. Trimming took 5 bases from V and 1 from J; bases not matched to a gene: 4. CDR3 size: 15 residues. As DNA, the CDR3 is TGTGCCAGCAGCCTCAGACTAGCGGGCACAGATACGCAGTATTTT. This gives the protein CASSLRLAGTDTQYF.

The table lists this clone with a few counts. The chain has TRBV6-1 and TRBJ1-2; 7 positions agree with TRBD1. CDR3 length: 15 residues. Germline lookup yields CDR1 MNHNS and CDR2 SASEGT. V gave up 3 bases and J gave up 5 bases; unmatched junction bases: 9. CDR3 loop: CASSDRQGRLYGYTF. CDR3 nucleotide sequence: TGTGCCAGCAGTGATAGACAGGGCCGATTGTATGGCTACACCTTC.

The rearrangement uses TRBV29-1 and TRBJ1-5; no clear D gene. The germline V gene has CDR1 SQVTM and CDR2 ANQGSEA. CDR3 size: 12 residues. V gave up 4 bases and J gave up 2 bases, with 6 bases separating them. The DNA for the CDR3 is TGCAGCGTTGGCATAGGCAATCAGCCCCAGCATTTT. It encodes CSVGIGNQPQHF. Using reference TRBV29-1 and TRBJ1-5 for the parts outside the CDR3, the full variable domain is SAVISQKPSRDICQRGTSLTIQCQVDSQVTMMFWYRQQPGQSLTLIATANQGSEATYESGFVIDKFPISRPNLTFSTLTVSNMSPEDSSIYLCSVGIGNQPQHFGDGTRLSIL.